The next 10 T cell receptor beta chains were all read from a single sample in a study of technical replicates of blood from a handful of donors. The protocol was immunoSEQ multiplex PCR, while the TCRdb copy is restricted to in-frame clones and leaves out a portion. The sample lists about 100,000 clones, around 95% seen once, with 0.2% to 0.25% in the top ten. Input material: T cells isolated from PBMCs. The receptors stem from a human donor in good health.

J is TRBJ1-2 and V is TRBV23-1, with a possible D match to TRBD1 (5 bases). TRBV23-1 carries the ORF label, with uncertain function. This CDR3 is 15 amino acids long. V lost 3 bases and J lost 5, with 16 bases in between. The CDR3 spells CASSQVAGQGYGYTF. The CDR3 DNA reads TGCGCCAGCAGTCAGGTGGCAGGGCAAGGGTATGGCTACACCTTC.

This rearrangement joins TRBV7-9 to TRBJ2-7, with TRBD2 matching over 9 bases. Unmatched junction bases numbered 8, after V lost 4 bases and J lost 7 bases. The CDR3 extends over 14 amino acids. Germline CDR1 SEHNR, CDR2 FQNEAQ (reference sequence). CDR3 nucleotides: TGTGCCAGCAGCTCTTCAAGCGGGAGGTGGGAGCAGTACTTC. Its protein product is CASSSSSGRWEQYF.

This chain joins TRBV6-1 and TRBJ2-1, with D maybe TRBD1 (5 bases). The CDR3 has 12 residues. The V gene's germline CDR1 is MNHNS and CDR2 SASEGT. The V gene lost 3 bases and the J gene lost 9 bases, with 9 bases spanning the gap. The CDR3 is CASSDSGFEQFF. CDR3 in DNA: TGTGCCAGCAGTGACTCAGGGTTTGAGCAGTTCTTC.

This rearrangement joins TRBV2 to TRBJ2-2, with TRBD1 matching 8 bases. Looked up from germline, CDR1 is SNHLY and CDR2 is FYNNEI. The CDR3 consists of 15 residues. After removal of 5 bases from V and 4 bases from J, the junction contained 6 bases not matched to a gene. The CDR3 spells CASSPQGASTGELFF. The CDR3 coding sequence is TGTGCCAGCAGTCCTCAGGGGGCAAGCACCGGGGAGCTGTTTTTT.

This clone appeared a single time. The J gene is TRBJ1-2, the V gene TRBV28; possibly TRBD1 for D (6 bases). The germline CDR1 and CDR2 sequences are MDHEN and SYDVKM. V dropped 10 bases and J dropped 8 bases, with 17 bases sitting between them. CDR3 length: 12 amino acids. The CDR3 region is CATNYRVRGYTF. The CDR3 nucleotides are TGTGCCACCAACTACAGGGTGAGGGGCTACACCTTC.

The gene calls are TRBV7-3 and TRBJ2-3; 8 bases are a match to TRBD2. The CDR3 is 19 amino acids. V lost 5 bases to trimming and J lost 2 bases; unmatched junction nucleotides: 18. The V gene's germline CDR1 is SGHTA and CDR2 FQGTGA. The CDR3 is CASSLTAGTRIWDTDTQYF. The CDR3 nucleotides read TGTGCCAGCAGCCTCACTGCCGGGACTAGAATTTGGGACACAGATACGCAGTATTTT. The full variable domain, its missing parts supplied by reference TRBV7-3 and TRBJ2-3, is GAGVSQTPSNKVTEKGKYVELRCDPISGHTALYWYRQSLGQGPEFLIYFQGTGAADDSGLPNDRFFAVRPEGSVSTLKIQRTERGDSAVYLCASSLTAGTRIWDTDTQYFGPGTRLTVL.

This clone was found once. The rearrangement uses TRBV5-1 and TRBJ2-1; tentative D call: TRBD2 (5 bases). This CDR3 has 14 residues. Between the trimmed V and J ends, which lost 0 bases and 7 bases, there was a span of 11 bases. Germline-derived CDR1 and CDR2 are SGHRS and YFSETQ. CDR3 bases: TGCGCCAGCAGCTTGGATCTTCGGGGAAATGAGCAGTTCTTC. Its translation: CASSLDLRGNEQFF.

The CDR3 region has the DNA TGTGCCAGCAGCTTAGAAGGGACAGCCTATGGCTACACCTTC. Residues: CASSLEGTAYGYTF. This chain joins TRBV11-2 and TRBJ1-2; 7 bases fit TRBD1. The CDR3 covers 14 residues. Trimming removed 0 bases from V and 4 bases from J; junction bases left unmatched: 2. Germline assignment: CDR1 SGHAT and CDR2 FQNNGV.

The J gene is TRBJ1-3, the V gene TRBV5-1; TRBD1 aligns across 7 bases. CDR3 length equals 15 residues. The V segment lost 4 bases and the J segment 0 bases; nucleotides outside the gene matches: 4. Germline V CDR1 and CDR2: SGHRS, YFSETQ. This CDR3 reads CASSPGQSSGNTIYF. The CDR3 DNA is TGCGCCAGCAGCCCGGGACAGTCCTCTGGAAACACCATATATTTT.

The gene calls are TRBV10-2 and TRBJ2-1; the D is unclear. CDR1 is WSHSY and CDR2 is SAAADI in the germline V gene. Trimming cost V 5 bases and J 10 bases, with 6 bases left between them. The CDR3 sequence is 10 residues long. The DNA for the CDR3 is TGCGCCAGCAGTAAAGAGGAGCAGTTCTTC. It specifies CASSKEEQFF.